A selection of T cell receptor beta chains follows, all from one sample in a study of T-cell memory formation after mild COVID-19. TCRdb called the 5' RACE reads again in MiXCR, with one record for every CDR3 protein. The sample records around 340,000 distinct CDR3 sequences, under 15% being singletons. The sample taken for sequencing was PBMCs or a T cell subset sorted from them (not recorded which). The source of these receptors is a man aged 18 to 29 who had mild COVID-19 (a few samples of this study predate the infection). Cell type and time point are not known. Both conserved end residues are part of each CDR3. A D gene is named only where the DNA matches it firmly. Clone size is shown for a subset of rows, as once, few, many or a class of expanded clone.

V gene: TRBV5-1
clone size: .
D gene: .
J gene: TRBJ1-1
CDR3 protein: CASSSPTGTEAFF
CDR3 DNA: TGCGCCAGCAGCTCTCCGACAGGCACTGAAGCTTTCTTT

V gene: TRBV18
clone size: .
D gene: .
J gene: TRBJ1-1
CDR3 protein: CASSPPASRNTEAFF
CDR3 DNA: TGTGCCAGCTCACCACCTGCGTCAAGGAACACTGAAGCTTTCTTT

V gene: TRBV7-9
clone size: .
D gene: TRBD2
J gene: TRBJ2-1
CDR3 protein: CASSPVSGGYNEQFF
CDR3 DNA: TGTGCCAGCAGCCCAGTCTCCGGGGGGTACAATGAGCAGTTCTTC

V gene: TRBV7-9
clone size: .
D gene: TRBD2
J gene: TRBJ2-3
CDR3 protein: CASSPPRLAGGRTSTDTQYF
CDR3 DNA: TGTGCCAGCAGCCCCCCCAGACTAGCGGGGGGGCGAACTAGCACAGATACGCAGTATTTT

V gene: TRBV7-2
clone size: few
D gene: .
J gene: TRBJ2-7
CDR3 protein: CASSLANAYEQYF
CDR3 DNA: TGTGCCAGCAGCTTAGCTAACGCCTACGAGCAGTACTTC

V gene: TRBV4-3
clone size: few
D gene: .
J gene: TRBJ2-5
CDR3 protein: CASSQGRQAPIEYF
CDR3 DNA: TGCGCCAGCAGCCAAGGTCGACAGGCCCCGATTGAGTACTTC

V gene: TRBV6-5
clone size: few
D gene: TRBD1
J gene: TRBJ1-2
CDR3 protein: CASSPRDRGRGGYTF
CDR3 DNA: TGTGCCAGCAGTCCCAGGGACAGGGGGCGCGGAGGCTACACCTTC

V gene: TRBV6-2/TRBV6-3
clone size: .
D gene: TRBD2
J gene: TRBJ2-4
CDR3 protein: CASIEAGASNIQYF
CDR3 DNA: TGTGCCAGCATTGAAGCGGGGGCGAGCAACATTCAGTACTTC

V gene: TRBV7-9
clone size: .
D gene: .
J gene: TRBJ2-1
CDR3 protein: CASAVTYNEQFF
CDR3 DNA: TGTGCCAGCGCCGTGACCTACAATGAGCAGTTCTTC

V gene: TRBV11-1
clone size: .
D gene: .
J gene: TRBJ1-5
CDR3 protein: CASSLSDYQPQHF
CDR3 DNA: TGTGCCAGCAGCTTATCCGACTATCAGCCCCAGCATTTT

V gene: TRBV7-2
clone size: few
D gene: TRBD2
J gene: TRBJ2-1
CDR3 protein: CASSSSGGFYNEQFF
CDR3 DNA: TGTGCCAGCAGTTCTAGCGGGGGATTCTACAATGAGCAGTTCTTC

V gene: TRBV7-9
clone size: many
D gene: .
J gene: TRBJ2-5
CDR3 protein: CASSRVPQETQYF
CDR3 DNA: TGTGCCAGCTCCAGGGTGCCCCAAGAGACCCAGTACTTC

V gene: TRBV7-8
clone size: .
D gene: .
J gene: TRBJ1-5
CDR3 protein: CASSQGPNKGQPQHF
CDR3 DNA: TGTGCCAGCAGCCAGGGACCGAACAAGGGGCAGCCCCAGCATTTT

V gene: TRBV12-3/TRBV12-4
clone size: few
D gene: TRBD1
J gene: TRBJ2-7
CDR3 protein: CASTRGQAFYEQYF
CDR3 DNA: TGTGCCAGCACCAGGGGACAGGCTTTCTACGAGCAGTACTTC

V gene: TRBV5-5
clone size: .
D gene: .
J gene: TRBJ1-2
CDR3 protein: CASSLVPGNPNGYTF
CDR3 DNA: TGTGCCAGCAGCTTGGTCCCAGGGAACCCAAATGGCTACACCTTC

V gene: TRBV7-2
clone size: few
D gene: .
J gene: TRBJ1-5
CDR3 protein: CASSNTRGNQPQHF
CDR3 DNA: TGTGCCAGCAGTAACACCCGCGGCAATCAGCCCCAGCATTTT

V gene: TRBV12-3/TRBV12-4
clone size: many
D gene: .
J gene: TRBJ2-3
CDR3 protein: CASTLGGDRIVF
CDR3 DNA: TGTGCCAGCACCCTGGGGGGGGACAGAATCGTATTT

V gene: TRBV7-2
clone size: many
D gene: .
J gene: TRBJ1-1
CDR3 protein: CASSSTGFTEAFF
CDR3 DNA: TGTGCCAGCAGCTCTACGGGTTTCACTGAAGCTTTCTTT

V gene: TRBV27
clone size: few
D gene: TRBD1
J gene: TRBJ1-3
CDR3 protein: CASSSTGAGNTIYF
CDR3 DNA: TGTGCCAGCAGTTCGACAGGGGCTGGAAACACCATATATTTT

V gene: TRBV4-3
clone size: .
D gene: TRBD1
J gene: TRBJ1-2
CDR3 protein: CASSQIPGQGRANYGYTF
CDR3 DNA: TGCGCCAGCAGCCAGATTCCGGGACAGGGGCGAGCTAACTATGGCTACACCTTC

V gene: TRBV4-1
clone size: .
D gene: TRBD2
J gene: TRBJ2-7
CDR3 protein: CASSPPRGGFYEQYF
CDR3 DNA: TGCGCCAGCAGCCCCCCCCGGGGAGGGTTCTACGAGCAGTACTTC

V gene: TRBV18
clone size: .
D gene: TRBD1
J gene: TRBJ1-2
CDR3 protein: CASSPDRGNTGYTF
CDR3 DNA: TGTGCCAGCTCACCTGACAGGGGGAATACCGGCTACACCTTC

V gene: TRBV12-5
clone size: .
D gene: .
J gene: TRBJ1-2
CDR3 protein: CASGPFGNCGYTF
CDR3 DNA: TGTGCTAGTGGTCCCTTTGGTAATTGTGGCTACACCTTC

V gene: TRBV6-6
clone size: few
D gene: TRBD2
J gene: TRBJ2-3
CDR3 protein: CASSYSGRLAGGTDTQYF
CDR3 DNA: TGTGCCAGCAGTTACTCGGGGAGGCTAGCGGGGGGTACAGATACGCAGTATTTT

V gene: TRBV3-1
clone size: few
D gene: TRBD2
J gene: TRBJ2-5
CDR3 protein: CASSQGAGRETQYF
CDR3 DNA: TGTGCCAGCAGCCAAGGAGCGGGGAGGGAGACCCAGTACTTC

V gene: TRBV4-1
clone size: .
D gene: .
J gene: TRBJ1-1
CDR3 protein: CASSGTTEAFF
CDR3 DNA: TGCGCCAGCAGCGGGACCACTGAAGCTTTCTTT

V gene: TRBV12-3/TRBV12-4
clone size: .
D gene: .
J gene: TRBJ2-6
CDR3 protein: CASSRESGANVLTF
CDR3 DNA: TGTGCCAGCAGTCGGGAGTCTGGGGCCAACGTCCTGACTTTC

V gene: TRBV27
clone size: few
D gene: TRBD1
J gene: TRBJ1-1
CDR3 protein: CASSFIVGRGRWEAFF
CDR3 DNA: TGTGCCAGCAGTTTTATTGTCGGCAGGGGGCGTTGGGAAGCTTTCTTT

V gene: TRBV4-1
clone size: .
D gene: .
J gene: TRBJ2-1
CDR3 protein: CASSPRGRGPGEQFF
CDR3 DNA: TGCGCCAGCAGCCCCCGAGGCAGGGGTCCGGGTGAGCAGTTCTTC

V gene: TRBV5-4
clone size: .
D gene: TRBD1
J gene: TRBJ1-2
CDR3 protein: CASSATGSEGYTF
CDR3 DNA: TGTGCCAGCAGCGCGACAGGGTCGGAGGGCTACACCTTC

V gene: TRBV7-8
clone size: .
D gene: TRBD1
J gene: TRBJ2-5
CDR3 protein: CASSLGTVTRETQYF
CDR3 DNA: TGTGCCAGCAGCCTCGGGACAGTCACGAGAGAGACCCAGTACTTC

V gene: TRBV15
clone size: .
D gene: .
J gene: TRBJ1-2
CDR3 protein: CATSRGFGAPNYGYTF
CDR3 DNA: TGTGCCACCAGCAGAGGGTTCGGGGCCCCTAACTATGGCTACACCTTC

V gene: TRBV10-3
clone size: .
D gene: TRBD1
J gene: TRBJ2-1
CDR3 protein: CAISESDRNNEQFF
CDR3 DNA: TGTGCCATCAGTGAGTCGGACAGGAACAATGAGCAGTTCTTC

V gene: TRBV7-3
clone size: few
D gene: .
J gene: TRBJ1-2
CDR3 protein: CASSLQGQGNYGYTF
CDR3 DNA: TGTGCCAGCAGCTTACAGGGACAAGGCAACTATGGCTACACCTTC

V gene: TRBV5-1
clone size: .
D gene: TRBD1
J gene: TRBJ1-2
CDR3 protein: CASSLGQGESYGYTF
CDR3 DNA: TGCGCCAGCAGCTTGGGACAGGGGGAGAGCTATGGCTACACCTTC

V gene: TRBV10-3
clone size: few
D gene: .
J gene: TRBJ1-2
CDR3 protein: CAISQSEGGYGYTF
CDR3 DNA: TGTGCCATCAGCCAGTCGGAGGGGGGCTATGGCTACACCTTC

V gene: TRBV9
clone size: .
D gene: .
J gene: TRBJ2-7
CDR3 protein: CASSVAGSFSPYEQYF
CDR3 DNA: TGTGCCAGCAGCGTAGCGGGGAGCTTCTCCCCCTACGAGCAGTACTTC

V gene: TRBV7-2
clone size: many
D gene: TRBD1
J gene: TRBJ2-1
CDR3 protein: CASSRQGTQGYNEQFF
CDR3 DNA: TGTGCCAGCAGCCGACAGGGAACACAAGGGTACAATGAGCAGTTCTTC

V gene: TRBV30
clone size: few
D gene: TRBD1
J gene: TRBJ2-7
CDR3 protein: CAWRETGGIPYEQYF
CDR3 DNA: TGTGCCTGGAGGGAAACAGGGGGCATCCCCTACGAGCAGTACTTC

V gene: TRBV5-5
clone size: many
D gene: TRBD1
J gene: TRBJ2-1
CDR3 protein: CASSLGVVGGTGEQFF
CDR3 DNA: TGTGCCAGCAGCTTGGGGGTCGTAGGCGGGACAGGGGAGCAGTTCTTC

V gene: TRBV7-9
clone size: few
D gene: TRBD2
J gene: TRBJ2-1
CDR3 protein: CASSRPLGGGEGFYNEQFF
CDR3 DNA: TGTGCCAGCAGCCGACCCCTGGGCGGGGGGGAAGGTTTTTACAATGAGCAGTTCTTC

V gene: TRBV6-5
clone size: few
D gene: .
J gene: TRBJ1-5
CDR3 protein: CASSYLQGEPQHF
CDR3 DNA: TGTGCCAGCAGTTACTTACAGGGAGAGCCCCAGCATTTT

V gene: TRBV7-6
clone size: .
D gene: .
J gene: TRBJ1-1
CDR3 protein: CASSSFRGNTEAFF
CDR3 DNA: TGTGCCAGCAGCTCGTTCAGGGGGAACACTGAAGCTTTCTTT

V gene: TRBV5-6
clone size: few
D gene: TRBD2
J gene: TRBJ2-4
CDR3 protein: CASSLRTREDIQYF
CDR3 DNA: TGTGCCAGCAGCTTGAGGACGCGGGAGGACATTCAGTACTTC

V gene: TRBV27
clone size: few
D gene: TRBD2
J gene: TRBJ2-6
CDR3 protein: CASSRLASGANVLTF
CDR3 DNA: TGTGCCAGCAGTCGACTAGCCTCTGGGGCCAACGTCCTGACTTTC

V gene: TRBV28
clone size: .
D gene: TRBD2
J gene: TRBJ2-1
CDR3 protein: CAMTGGAAPNEQFF
CDR3 DNA: TGTGCCATGACGGGAGGGGCCGCTCCCAATGAGCAGTTCTTC

V gene: TRBV11-2
clone size: many
D gene: .
J gene: TRBJ2-5
CDR3 protein: CASSFREETQYF
CDR3 DNA: TGTGCCAGCAGCTTCCGGGAAGAGACCCAGTACTTC

V gene: TRBV6-4
clone size: many
D gene: TRBD2
J gene: TRBJ2-3
CDR3 protein: CASSASGGDSTDTQYF
CDR3 DNA: TGTGCCAGCAGTGCTAGCGGGGGGGATTCCACAGATACGCAGTATTTT

V gene: TRBV7-6
clone size: many
D gene: TRBD1
J gene: TRBJ1-1
CDR3 protein: CASSGTVNTEAFF
CDR3 DNA: TGTGCCAGCTCCGGGACAGTAAACACTGAAGCTTTCTTT

V gene: TRBV4-2
clone size: .
D gene: .
J gene: TRBJ2-5
CDR3 protein: CASSQDRIEGWETQYF
CDR3 DNA: TGTGCCAGCAGCCAAGATCGAATAGAGGGTTGGGAGACCCAGTACTTC

V gene: TRBV15
clone size: .
D gene: .
J gene: TRBJ1-2
CDR3 protein: CATSRSLIQGEGSVNYGYTF
CDR3 DNA: TGTGCCACCAGCAGATCCTTAATCCAGGGAGAGGGTAGCGTTAACTATGGCTACACCTTC

V gene: TRBV20-1
clone size: few
D gene: .
J gene: TRBJ1-2
CDR3 protein: CSIQGANYGYTF
CDR3 DNA: TGCAGTATCCAGGGAGCTAACTATGGCTACACCTTC

V gene: TRBV5-1
clone size: few
D gene: .
J gene: TRBJ1-1
CDR3 protein: CASKVRLEAFF
CDR3 DNA: TGCGCCAGCAAGGTGAGGTTGGAAGCTTTCTTT

V gene: TRBV7-9
clone size: .
D gene: .
J gene: TRBJ1-6
CDR3 protein: CASSLDGDSPLHF
CDR3 DNA: TGTGCCAGCAGCTTGGACGGGGATTCACCCCTCCACTTT

V gene: TRBV28
clone size: few
D gene: .
J gene: TRBJ2-7
CDR3 protein: CASSLQYNEQYF
CDR3 DNA: TGTGCCAGCAGTTTACAATACAACGAGCAGTACTTC

V gene: TRBV10-3
clone size: .
D gene: .
J gene: TRBJ2-2
CDR3 protein: CAISEPSALQGRNTGELFF
CDR3 DNA: TGTGCCATCAGTGAGCCGTCGGCCCTTCAGGGGCGCAACACCGGGGAGCTGTTTTTT

V gene: TRBV7-6
clone size: few
D gene: TRBD2
J gene: TRBJ2-7
CDR3 protein: CASRQGLADSYEQYF
CDR3 DNA: TGTGCCAGCAGACAGGGACTAGCGGATTCCTACGAGCAGTACTTC